This T cell receptor beta chain came from a study of T cell responses to AZD1222 COVID-19 vaccine. TCRdb's table, derived via immunoSEQ multiplex PCR, lists solely in-frame clones and lacks some. Found here are fewer than 75,000 clones, about 90% of them singletons; the top ten hold approximately 6.3%. There are 11 residues in the CDR3. V was cut by 5 bases and J by 11 bases, with 9 bases left in between. Germline CDR1 and CDR2: LNHDA and SQIVND (reference sequence). The source was peripheral blood, collected 28 days after the second dose of the MenACWY control vaccine. This chain joins TRBV19 and TRBJ1-4; no firm D call. The TCR sequence derives from an adult who received the MenACWY meningococcal vaccine as a control. The CDR3 loop reads CASSAGGKLFF. The CDR3 nucleotides are TGTGCCAGTAGTGCAGGCGGGAAACTGTTTTTT.